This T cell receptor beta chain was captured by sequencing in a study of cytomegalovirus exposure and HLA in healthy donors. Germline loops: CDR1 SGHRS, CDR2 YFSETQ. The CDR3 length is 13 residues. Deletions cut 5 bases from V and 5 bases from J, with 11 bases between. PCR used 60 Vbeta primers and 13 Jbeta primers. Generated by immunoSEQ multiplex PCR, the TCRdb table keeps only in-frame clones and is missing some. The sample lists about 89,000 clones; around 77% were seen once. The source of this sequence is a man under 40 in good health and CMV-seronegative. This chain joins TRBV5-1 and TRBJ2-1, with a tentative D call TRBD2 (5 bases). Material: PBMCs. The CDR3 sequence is CASSSSLDNEQFF. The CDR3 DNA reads TGCGCCAGCAGTTCGTCACTAGACAATGAGCAGTTCTTC.